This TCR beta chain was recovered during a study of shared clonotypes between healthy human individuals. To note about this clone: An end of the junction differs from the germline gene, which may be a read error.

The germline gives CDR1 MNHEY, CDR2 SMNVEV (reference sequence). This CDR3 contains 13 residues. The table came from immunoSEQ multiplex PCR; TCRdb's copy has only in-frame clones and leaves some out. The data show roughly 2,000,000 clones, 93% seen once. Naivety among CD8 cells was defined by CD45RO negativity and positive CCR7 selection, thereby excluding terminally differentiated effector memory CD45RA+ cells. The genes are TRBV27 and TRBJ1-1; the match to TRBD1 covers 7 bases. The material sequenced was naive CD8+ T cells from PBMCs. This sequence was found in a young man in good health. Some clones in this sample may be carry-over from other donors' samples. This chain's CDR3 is CASRKTGNPEAFF. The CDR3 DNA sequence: TGTGCCAGCAGAAAGACAGGGAACCCTGAAGCTTTCTTT.